The 16 T cell receptor beta chains below come from one sample, sequenced in a study of cytomegalovirus exposure and HLA in healthy donors (TCRdb year 2017). Receptor amplification or capture employed the immunoSEQ multiplex PCR assay. A mixture of 60 forward primers for TCR Vbeta segments and 13 reverse primers for TCR Jbeta segments was used in the multiplex PCR. The table was pulled from immuneACCESS by TCRdb, which kept in-frame rearrangements only. Such tables lose some clones; where checked, under half of the loss comes from unresolved V genes, and the rest has no known cause. This sample is represented by about 190,000 clones; over 70% of them were singletons. The ten largest clones take up 2.5% to 4% of the sample. The source material was PBMCs. The source of these receptors is a woman in her thirties in good health and CMV-seropositive.

The CDR3, as DNA: TGCGCCAGCAGCCCCGAGGGCGGCAATCAGCCCCAGCATTTT. Translating it yields CASSPEGGNQPQHF. The rearrangement uses TRBV5-1 and TRBJ1-5; D is ambiguous. The CDR3 is 14 amino acids. The V gene's germline CDR1 is SGHRS and CDR2 YFSETQ. V was pared by 4 bases and J by 2 bases, with 10 bases between.

V usage is TRBV5-8 and J usage is TRBJ1-2; 9 bases map to TRBD1. CDR3 length: 16 residues. The J segment lost 4 bases and the V segment lost 2 bases, leaving 9 bases of the junction unmatched. Per the germline V gene, CDR1 is SGHTS and CDR2 is YDEGEE. In DNA, the CDR3 is TGTGCCAGCAGCTTCCCTCGGACAGGGGCCCCCTATGGCTACACCTTC. Amino acid sequence: CASSFPRTGAPYGYTF.

The rearrangement links TRBV2 to TRBJ1-2; the D gene is possibly TRBD1 (5 bases). Germline V gene sequence: CDR1 SNHLY, CDR2 FYNNEI. V dropped 1 base and J dropped 3 bases, with 9 bases sitting between them. The CDR3 is 14 amino acids. The CDR3 bases are TGTGCCAGCAGTGAAGTGCGGGGGGACTATGGCTACACCTTC. Amino acid sequence: CASSEVRGDYGYTF.

This sequence joins TRBV28 and TRBJ2-7, with TRBD1 as a possible D gene (6 bases). The V and J ends lost 2 bases and 4 bases respectively, with 9 bases between them. The germline V gene has CDR1 MDHEN and CDR2 SYDVKM. There are 13 residues in the CDR3. The CDR3 region has the DNA TGTGCCAGCAGTTTAGGGGGCGAATACGAGCAGTACTTC. This sequence encodes CASSLGGEYEQYF.

The table lists this clone with a count of one. The rearrangement uses TRBV28 and TRBJ1-1; TRBD1 aligns across 9 bases. This CDR3 spans 14 amino acids. CDR1 and CDR2 from the germline V gene are MDHEN and SYDVKM. V lost 6 bases to trimming and J lost 10 bases; unmatched junction nucleotides: 12. The DNA of the CDR3 is TGTGCCAGCAGGGGGGACAGGGAAGGTATGGGAGCTTTCTTT. This encodes CASRGDREGMGAFF.

This chain joins TRBV28 and TRBJ1-2; 12 bases are a match to TRBD1. The CDR3 is 15 amino acids. V shed 5 bases and J 2 bases; nucleotides not matched to a gene: 3. Germline CDR1 and CDR2: MDHEN and SYDVKM. The CDR3 DNA is TGTGCCAGCAGTCTTGGGACAGGGGGCAACTATGGCTACACCTTC. This translates into CASSLGTGGNYGYTF.

J is TRBJ2-2 and V is TRBV28, with a tentative D call TRBD2 (6 bases). The CDR3 has 16 residues. Germline V gene sequence: CDR1 MDHEN, CDR2 SYDVKM. Trimming stripped 2 bases from V and 4 bases from J, with 14 bases between. Here the CDR3 DNA reads TGTGCCAGCAGTTTAGTCCCGGGAGACCCCACCGGGGAGCTGTTTTTT. Protein product: CASSLVPGDPTGELFF.

This clone was counted a single time. The rearrangement uses TRBV10-1 and TRBJ2-7, with D possibly being TRBD2 (6 bases). The CDR3 covers 15 residues. V lost 0 bases and J 0 bases, leaving 9 bases between the germline ends. Germline V gene sequence: CDR1 WNHNN, CDR2 SYGVQD (reference sequence). Written as DNA, the CDR3 is TGCGCCAGCAGTGAGTCAACGGGAGCCTCCTACGAGCAGTACTTC. Its translation is CASSESTGASYEQYF.

V is TRBV6-1 and J is TRBJ1-5; weak D call: TRBD1 (6 bases). This CDR3 is built from 13 residues. CDR1 is MNHNS, CDR2 SASEGT, per germline. Trimming took off 5 bases at V and 5 bases at J, with 10 bases between the two ends. The CDR3 is CASSRDTDQPQHF. The CDR3 DNA reads as TGTGCCAGCAGTCGGGACACGGATCAGCCCCAGCATTTT.

This rearrangement joins TRBV6-5 to TRBJ2-6; perhaps TRBD1 as D (5 bases). Trimming took off 5 bases at V and 0 bases at J, with 8 bases between the two ends. Germline V gene sequence: CDR1 MNHEY, CDR2 SVGAGI. This CDR3 has 15 amino acids. The CDR3 reads CASSPGSSGANVLTF. DNA for the CDR3: TGTGCCAGCAGTCCAGGGTCCTCTGGGGCCAACGTCCTGACTTTC.

The rearrangement joins TRBV9 to TRBJ1-1; D not resolved. The germline V gene has CDR1 SGDLS and CDR2 YYNGEE. The CDR3 contains 15 residues. V lost 5 bases, J lost 2 bases, and 16 bases lay in between. CDR3 nucleotide sequence: TGTGCCAGCAGGACATTGGCAGGAACTAACACTGAAGCTTTCTTT. Protein product: CASRTLAGTNTEAFF.

V gene TRBV5-8 combines with J gene TRBJ2-7; TRBD2 is a possible D gene (6 bases). Deletions cut 4 bases from V and 1 base from J, with 15 bases between. This CDR3 is built from 15 residues. Germline-derived CDR1 and CDR2 are SGHTS and YDEGEE. CDR3 amino acids: CASSPGWGESYEQYF. As DNA, the CDR3 is TGTGCCAGCAGCCCCGGATGGGGGGAATCCTACGAGCAGTACTTC.

The rearrangement links TRBV2 to TRBJ2-7; D is unresolved. Germline assignment: CDR1 SNHLY and CDR2 FYNNEI. V lost 1 base and J 3 bases, leaving 10 bases between the germline ends. The CDR3 is made up of 14 amino acids. CDR3 coding DNA: TGTGCCAGCAGTGAAGGGCAGAACAACTACGAGCAGTACTTC. Translating it yields CASSEGQNNYEQYF.

This chain uses TRBV27 with TRBJ1-1; 9 bases align to TRBD1. The CDR3 is made up of 15 amino acids. J gave up 4 bases and V 7 bases, and 10 bases lay outside the gene matches. Germline CDR1 reads MNHEY; CDR2 reads SMNVEV (reference sequence). The CDR3 reads CASTLAGTGSTEAFF. CDR3 nucleotides: TGTGCCAGCACTTTGGCCGGGACAGGGAGCACTGAAGCTTTCTTT.

This clone was seen only a few times. The CDR3 is CASSPLVLPGLANVYEQYF. The DNA of the CDR3 is TGTGCCAGCAGCCCTCTAGTTTTGCCGGGACTAGCGAATGTCTACGAGCAGTACTTC. J is TRBJ2-7 and V is TRBV5-4, with 10 bases matching TRBD2. The trim removed 4 bases at V and 3 bases at J, leaving 19 bases unmatched. Germline V gene lookup returns CDR1 SGHNT and CDR2 YYREEE (reference sequence). This CDR3 has 19 amino acids.

The CDR3 DNA reads TGTGCCAGTGGTCCTAGCAGACGGGGAGGCGATGAGCAGTTCTTC. As protein: CASGPSRRGGDEQFF. V usage is TRBV14 and J usage is TRBJ2-1, with D possibly TRBD2 on 6 matching bases. From germline, CDR1 is SGHDN and CDR2 FVKESK. The CDR3 has 15 amino acids. V dropped 9 bases and J dropped 8 bases, with 23 bases sitting between them.